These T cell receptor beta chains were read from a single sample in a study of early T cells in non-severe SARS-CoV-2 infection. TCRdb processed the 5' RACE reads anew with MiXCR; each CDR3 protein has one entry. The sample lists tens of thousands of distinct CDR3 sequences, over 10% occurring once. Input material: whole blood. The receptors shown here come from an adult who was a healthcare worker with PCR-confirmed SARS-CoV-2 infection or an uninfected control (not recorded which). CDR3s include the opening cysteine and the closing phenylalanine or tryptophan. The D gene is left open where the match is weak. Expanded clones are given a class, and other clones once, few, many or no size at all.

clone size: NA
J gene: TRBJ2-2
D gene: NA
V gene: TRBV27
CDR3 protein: CASSLSWGVGGELFF
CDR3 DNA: TGTGCCAGCAGTTTATCTTGGGGGGTAGGCGGGGAGCTGTTTTTC

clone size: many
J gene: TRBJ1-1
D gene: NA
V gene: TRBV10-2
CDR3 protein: CASSEKLAGLTEAFF
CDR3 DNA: TGCGCCAGCAGTGAGAAGCTAGCAGGCCTCACTGAAGCTTTCTTT

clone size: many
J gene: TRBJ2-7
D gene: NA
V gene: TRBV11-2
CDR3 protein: CASSFDRNSYEQYF
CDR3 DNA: TGTGCCAGCAGCTTCGACCGCAACTCCTACGAGCAGTACTTC

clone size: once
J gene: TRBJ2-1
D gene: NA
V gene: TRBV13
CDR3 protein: CASSLILSHEQFF
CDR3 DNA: TGTGCCAGCAGCCTGATCCTGAGCCATGAGCAGTTCTTC

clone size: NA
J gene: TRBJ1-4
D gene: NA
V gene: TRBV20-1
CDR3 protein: CSPSNRNEKLFF
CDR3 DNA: TGCAGCCCCTCAAACAGGAATGAAAAACTGTTTTTT

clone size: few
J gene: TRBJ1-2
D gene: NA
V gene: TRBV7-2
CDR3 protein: CASSFRQPGNGYTF
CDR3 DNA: TGTGCCAGCAGCTTTCGACAGCCGGGGAACGGCTACACCTTC

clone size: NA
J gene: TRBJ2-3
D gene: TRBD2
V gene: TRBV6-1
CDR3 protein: CASSESGSGAPDTQYF
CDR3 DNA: TGTGCCAGCAGTGAATCAGGTAGCGGGGCCCCAGATACGCAGTATTTT

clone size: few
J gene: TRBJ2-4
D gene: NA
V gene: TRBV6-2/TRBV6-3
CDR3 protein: CASSYLSGGKNIQYF
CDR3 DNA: TGTGCCAGCAGTTACCTCTCGGGTGGCAAAAACATTCAGTACTTC

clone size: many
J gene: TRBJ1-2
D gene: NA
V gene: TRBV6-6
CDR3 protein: CASSYSEGYTF
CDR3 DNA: TGTGCCAGCAGTTACTCTGAGGGCTACACCTTC

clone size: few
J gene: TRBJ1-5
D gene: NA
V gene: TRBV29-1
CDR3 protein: CSVRNSNQPQHF
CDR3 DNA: TGCAGCGTTAGGAATAGCAATCAGCCCCAGCATTTT

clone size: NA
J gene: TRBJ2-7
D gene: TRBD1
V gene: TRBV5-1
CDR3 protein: CASSLDRILYEQYF
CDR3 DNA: TGCGCCAGCAGCCTGGACAGGATCCTCTACGAGCAGTACTTC

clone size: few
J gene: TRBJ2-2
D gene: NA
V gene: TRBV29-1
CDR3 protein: CSVVGAREGSGELFF
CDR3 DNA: TGCAGCGTTGTAGGGGCCCGAGAGGGATCCGGGGAGCTGTTTTTT

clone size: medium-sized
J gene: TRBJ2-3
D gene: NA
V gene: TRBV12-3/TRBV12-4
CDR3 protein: CASSPTTDTQYF
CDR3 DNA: TGTGCCAGCAGTCCGACCACAGATACGCAGTATTTT

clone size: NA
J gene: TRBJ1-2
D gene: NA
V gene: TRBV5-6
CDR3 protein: CASSSARDGYTF
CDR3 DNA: TGTGCCAGCAGCTCCGCTCGTGATGGCTACACCTTC

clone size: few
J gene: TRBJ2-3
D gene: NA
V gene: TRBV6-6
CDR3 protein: CASSYLSSTDTQYF
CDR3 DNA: TGTGCCAGCAGTTACCTCTCCAGCACAGATACGCAGTATTTT

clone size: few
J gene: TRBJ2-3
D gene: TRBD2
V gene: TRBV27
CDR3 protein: CASRQSGGDTQYF
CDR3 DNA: TGTGCCAGCAGACAGAGCGGGGGGGATACGCAGTATTTT

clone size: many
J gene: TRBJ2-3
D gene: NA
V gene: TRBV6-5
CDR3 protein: CASSRSVGTDTQYF
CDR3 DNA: TGTGCCAGCAGTCGTAGCGTCGGCACAGATACGCAGTATTTT

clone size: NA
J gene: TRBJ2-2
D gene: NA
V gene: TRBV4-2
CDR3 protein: CASSQDPGAFGELFF
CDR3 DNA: TGTGCCAGCAGCCAAGATCCGGGGGCATTCGGGGAGCTGTTTTTT

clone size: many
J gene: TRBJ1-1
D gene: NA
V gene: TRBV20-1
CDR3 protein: CSAGAGATEAFF
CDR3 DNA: TGCAGTGCTGGGGCAGGGGCCACTGAAGCTTTCTTT

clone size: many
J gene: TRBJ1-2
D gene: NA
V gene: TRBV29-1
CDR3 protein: CSVGHSGTRTF
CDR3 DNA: TGCAGCGTTGGGCACTCCGGGACACGCACTTTC

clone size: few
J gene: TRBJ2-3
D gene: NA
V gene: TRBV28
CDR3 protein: CASSLRGVDTQYF
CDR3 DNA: TGTGCCAGCAGCCTAAGGGGTGTGGATACGCAGTATTTT

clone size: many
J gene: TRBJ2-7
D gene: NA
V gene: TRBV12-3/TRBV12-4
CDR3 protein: CASSHPGNEQYF
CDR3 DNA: TGTGCCAGCAGTCATCCGGGGAACGAGCAGTACTTC